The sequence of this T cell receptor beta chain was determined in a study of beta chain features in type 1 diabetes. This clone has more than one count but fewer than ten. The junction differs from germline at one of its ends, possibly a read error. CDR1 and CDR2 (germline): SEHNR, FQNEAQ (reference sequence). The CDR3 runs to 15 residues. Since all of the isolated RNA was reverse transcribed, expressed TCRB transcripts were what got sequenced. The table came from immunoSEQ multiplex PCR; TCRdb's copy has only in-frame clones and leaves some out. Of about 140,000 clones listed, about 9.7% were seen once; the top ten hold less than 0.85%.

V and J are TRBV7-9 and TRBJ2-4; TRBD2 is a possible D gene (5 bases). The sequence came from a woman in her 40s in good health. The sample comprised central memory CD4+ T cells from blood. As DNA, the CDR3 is TGTGCCAGCAGCTTAGATAGTCTAGCCGAAAACATTCAGTACTTC. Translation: CASSLDSLAENIQYF.